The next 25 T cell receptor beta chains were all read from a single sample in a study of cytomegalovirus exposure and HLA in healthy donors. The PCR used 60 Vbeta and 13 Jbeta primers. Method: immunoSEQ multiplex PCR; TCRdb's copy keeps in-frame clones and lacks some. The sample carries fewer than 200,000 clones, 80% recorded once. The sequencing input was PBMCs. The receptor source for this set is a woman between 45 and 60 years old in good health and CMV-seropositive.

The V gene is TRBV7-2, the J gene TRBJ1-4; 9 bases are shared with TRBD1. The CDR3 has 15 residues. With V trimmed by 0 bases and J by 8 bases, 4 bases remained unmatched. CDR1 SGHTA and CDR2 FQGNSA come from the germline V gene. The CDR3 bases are TGTGCCAGCAGCTTAGCGACAGGGGGTCTCGAAAAACTGTTTTTT. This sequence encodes CASSLATGGLEKLFF.

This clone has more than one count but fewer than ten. CDR3 nucleotide sequence: TGCGCCAGCAGCCAAGAGTTTCTCTACGAGCAGTACTTC. Its protein product is CASSQEFLYEQYF. The chain employs TRBV4-1 and TRBJ2-7; D remains unclear. The CDR3 loop spans 13 amino acids. CDR1 MGHRA and CDR2 YSYEKL come from the germline V gene. The V and J ends lost 0 bases and 3 bases respectively, with 6 bases between them.

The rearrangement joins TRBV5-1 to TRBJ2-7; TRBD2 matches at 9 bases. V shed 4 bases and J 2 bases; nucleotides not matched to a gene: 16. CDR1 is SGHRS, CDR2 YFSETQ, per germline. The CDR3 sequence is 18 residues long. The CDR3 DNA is TGCGCCAGCAGCCTGGGGAGACTAGCGGAGAGTAGCGCCTACGAGCAGTACTTC. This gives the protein CASSLGRLAESSAYEQYF.

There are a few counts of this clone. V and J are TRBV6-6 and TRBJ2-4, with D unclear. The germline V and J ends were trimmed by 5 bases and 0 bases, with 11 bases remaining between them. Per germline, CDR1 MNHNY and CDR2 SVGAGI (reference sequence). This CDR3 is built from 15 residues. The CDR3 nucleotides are TGTGCCAGCAGTCAGATACAGATAGCCAAAAACATTCAGTACTTC. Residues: CASSQIQIAKNIQYF.

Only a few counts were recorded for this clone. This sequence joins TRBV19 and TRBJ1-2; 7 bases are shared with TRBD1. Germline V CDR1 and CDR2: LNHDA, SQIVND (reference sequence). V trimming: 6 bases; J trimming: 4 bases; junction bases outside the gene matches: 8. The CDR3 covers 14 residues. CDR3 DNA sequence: TGTGCCAGTAGCTCGGACAGGTCCTTCTATGGCTACACCTTC. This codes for CASSSDRSFYGYTF.

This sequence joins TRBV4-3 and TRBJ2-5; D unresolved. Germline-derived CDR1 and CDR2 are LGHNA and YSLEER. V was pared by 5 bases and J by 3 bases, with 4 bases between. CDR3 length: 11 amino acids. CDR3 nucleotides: TGCGCCAGCAGCTATAAAGAGACCCAGTACTTC. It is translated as CASSYKETQYF.

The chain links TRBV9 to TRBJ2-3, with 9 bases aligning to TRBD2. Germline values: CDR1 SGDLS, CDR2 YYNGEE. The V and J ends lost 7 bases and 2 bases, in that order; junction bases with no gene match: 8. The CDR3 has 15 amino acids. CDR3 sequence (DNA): TGTGCCAGCCGCGCGGGCGGGGGGGCCACAGATACGCAGTATTTT. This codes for CASRAGGGATDTQYF.

In DNA form, the CDR3 reads TGTGCCAGCAGCTTAGTCAGCGGGGAAGGATATGAGCAGTTCTTC. Its protein product is CASSLVSGEGYEQFF. The chain combines TRBV7-2 with TRBJ2-1, with 7 bases fitting TRBD2. Trimming cost V 1 base and J 8 bases; bases outside gene matches: 8. Germline CDR1 is SGHTA and CDR2 is FQGNSA. The CDR3 has 15 residues.

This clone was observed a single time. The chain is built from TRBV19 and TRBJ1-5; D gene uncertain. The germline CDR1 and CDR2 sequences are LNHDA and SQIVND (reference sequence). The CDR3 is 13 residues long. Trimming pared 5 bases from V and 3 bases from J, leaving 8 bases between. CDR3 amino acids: CASSPSPNQPQHF. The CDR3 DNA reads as TGTGCCAGTAGTCCCTCCCCCAATCAGCCCCAGCATTTT. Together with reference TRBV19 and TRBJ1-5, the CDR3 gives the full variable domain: DGGITQSPKYLFRKEGQNVTLSCEQNLNHDAMYWYRQDPGQGLRLIYYSQIVNDFQKGDIAEGYSVSREKKESFPLTVTSAQKNPTAFYLCASSPSPNQPQHFGDGTRLSIL.

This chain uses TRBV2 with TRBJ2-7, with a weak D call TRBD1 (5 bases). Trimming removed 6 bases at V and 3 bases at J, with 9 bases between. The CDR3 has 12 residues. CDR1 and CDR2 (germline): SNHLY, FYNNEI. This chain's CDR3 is CASSREGYEQYF. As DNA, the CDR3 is TGTGCCAGCAGCAGGGAAGGCTACGAGCAGTACTTC.

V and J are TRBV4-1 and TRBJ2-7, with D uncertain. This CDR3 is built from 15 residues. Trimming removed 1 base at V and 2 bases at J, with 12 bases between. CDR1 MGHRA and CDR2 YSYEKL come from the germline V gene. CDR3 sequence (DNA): TGCGCCAGCAGCCAAGCCAGGTTCTCGCCCTACGAGCAGTACTTC. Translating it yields CASSQARFSPYEQYF.

CDR3 DNA sequence: TGTGCCAGCAGTTACCACCAGAGGACAGCAACTAATGAAAAACTGTTTTTT. It codes for CASSYHQRTATNEKLFF. The J gene is TRBJ1-4, the V gene TRBV6-8, with D possibly being TRBD1 (6 bases). This CDR3 spans 17 amino acids. The germline V gene has CDR1 MNHGY and CDR2 SAAAGT. Trimming took 2 bases from V and 0 from J, leaving 13 bases between them.

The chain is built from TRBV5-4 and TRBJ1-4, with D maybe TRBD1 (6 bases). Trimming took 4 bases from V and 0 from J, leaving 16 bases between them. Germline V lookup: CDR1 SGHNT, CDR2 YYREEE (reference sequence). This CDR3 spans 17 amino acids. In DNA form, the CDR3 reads TGTGCCAGCAGCCAAGGGGGGAGGGCGGCAACTAATGAAAAACTGTTTTTT. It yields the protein CASSQGGRAATNEKLFF.

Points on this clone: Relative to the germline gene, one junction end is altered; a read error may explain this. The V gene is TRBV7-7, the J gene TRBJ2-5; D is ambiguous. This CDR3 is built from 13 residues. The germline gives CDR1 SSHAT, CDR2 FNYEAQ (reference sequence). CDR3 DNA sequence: TGTGCTAGCAGCTTAGCTCCCCGGGAGACCCAGTACTTC. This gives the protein CASSLAPRETQYF.

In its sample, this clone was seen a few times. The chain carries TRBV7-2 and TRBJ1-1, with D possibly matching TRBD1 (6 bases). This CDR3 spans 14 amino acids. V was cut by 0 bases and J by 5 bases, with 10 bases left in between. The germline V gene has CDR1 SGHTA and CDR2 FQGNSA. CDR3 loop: CASSLARTVTEAFF. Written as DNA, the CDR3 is TGTGCCAGCAGCTTAGCTCGGACAGTGACTGAAGCTTTCTTT. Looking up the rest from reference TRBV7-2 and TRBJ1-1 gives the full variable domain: GAGVSQSPSNKVTEKGKDVELRCDPISGHTALYWYRQSLGQGLEFLIYFQGNSAPDKSGLPSDRFSAERTGGSVSTLTIQRTQQEDSAVYLCASSLARTVTEAFFGQGTRLTVV.

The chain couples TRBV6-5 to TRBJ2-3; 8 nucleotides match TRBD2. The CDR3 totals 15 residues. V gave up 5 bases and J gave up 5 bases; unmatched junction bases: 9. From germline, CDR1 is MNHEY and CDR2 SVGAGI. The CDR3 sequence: CASSAFSGTVDTQYF. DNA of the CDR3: TGTGCCAGCAGTGCCTTTAGCGGGACGGTAGATACGCAGTATTTT.

The CDR3 is CSGDRGGTGELFF. The CDR3 coding sequence is TGCAGCGGAGACAGGGGCGGGACCGGGGAGCTGTTTTTT. The chain recombines TRBV29-1 with TRBJ2-2; 8 bases are shared with TRBD1. After removal of 7 bases from V and 5 bases from J, the junction contained 6 bases not matched to a gene. The germline V gene has CDR1 SQVTM and CDR2 ANQGSEA. The CDR3 is 13 residues long.

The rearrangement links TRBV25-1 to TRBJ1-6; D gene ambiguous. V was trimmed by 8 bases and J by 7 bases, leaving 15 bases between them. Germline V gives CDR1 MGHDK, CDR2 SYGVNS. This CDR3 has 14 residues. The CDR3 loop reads CASWEGLTNSPLHF. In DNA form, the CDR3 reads TGTGCCAGCTGGGAGGGCTTAACGAATTCACCCCTCCACTTT. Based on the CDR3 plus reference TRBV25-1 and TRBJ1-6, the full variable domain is EADIYQTPRYLVIGTGKKITLECSQTMGHDKMYWYQQDPGMELHLIHYSYGVNSTEKGDLSSESTVSRIRTEHFPLTLESARPSHTSQYLCASWEGLTNSPLHFGNGTRLTVT.

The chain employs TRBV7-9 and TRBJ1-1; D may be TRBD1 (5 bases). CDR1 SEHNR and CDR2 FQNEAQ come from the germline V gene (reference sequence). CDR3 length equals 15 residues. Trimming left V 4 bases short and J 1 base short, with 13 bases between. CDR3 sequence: CASSSISGGNTEAFF. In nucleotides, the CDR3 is TGTGCCAGCAGCTCGATCTCGGGGGGGAACACTGAAGCTTTCTTT.

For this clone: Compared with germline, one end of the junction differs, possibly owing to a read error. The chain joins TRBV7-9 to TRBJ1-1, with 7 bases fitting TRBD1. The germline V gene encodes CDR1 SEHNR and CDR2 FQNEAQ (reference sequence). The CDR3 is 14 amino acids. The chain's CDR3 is CSSSLGQQNTEAFF. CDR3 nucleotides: TGTTCCAGCAGCCTGGGACAGCAGAACACTGAAGCTTTCTTT.

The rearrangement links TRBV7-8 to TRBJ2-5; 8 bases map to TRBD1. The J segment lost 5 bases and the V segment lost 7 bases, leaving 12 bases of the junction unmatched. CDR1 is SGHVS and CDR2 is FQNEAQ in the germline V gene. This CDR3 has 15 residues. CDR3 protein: CASNLGQAISETQYF. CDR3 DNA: TGTGCCAGCAACTTGGGACAGGCAATCTCGGAGACCCAGTACTTC. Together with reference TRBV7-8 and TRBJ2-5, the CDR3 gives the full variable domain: GAGVSQSPRYKVAKRGQDVALRCDPISGHVSLFWYQQALGQGPEFLTYFQNEAQLDKSGLPSDRFFAERPEGSVSTLKIQRTQQEDSAVYLCASNLGQAISETQYFGPGTRLLVL.

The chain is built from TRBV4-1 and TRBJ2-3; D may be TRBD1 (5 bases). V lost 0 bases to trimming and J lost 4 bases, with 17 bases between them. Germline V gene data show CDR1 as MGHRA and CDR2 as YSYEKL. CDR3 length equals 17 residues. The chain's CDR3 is CASSQDNFLGLPDTQYF. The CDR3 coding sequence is TGCGCCAGCAGCCAAGATAATTTTTTGGGGCTCCCAGATACGCAGTATTTT.

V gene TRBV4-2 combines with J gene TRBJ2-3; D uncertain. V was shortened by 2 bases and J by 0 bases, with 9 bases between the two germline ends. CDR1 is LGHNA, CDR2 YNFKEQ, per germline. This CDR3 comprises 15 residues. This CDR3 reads CASSQIVSSTDTQYF. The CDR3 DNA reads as TGTGCCAGCAGCCAAATAGTATCTAGCACAGATACGCAGTATTTT.

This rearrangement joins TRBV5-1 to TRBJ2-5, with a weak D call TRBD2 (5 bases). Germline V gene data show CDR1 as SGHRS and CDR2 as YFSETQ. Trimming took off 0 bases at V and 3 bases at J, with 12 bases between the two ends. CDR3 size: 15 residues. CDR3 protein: CASSLDGRGEETQYF. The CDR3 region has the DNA TGCGCCAGCAGCTTGGATGGGAGAGGAGAAGAGACCCAGTACTTC.

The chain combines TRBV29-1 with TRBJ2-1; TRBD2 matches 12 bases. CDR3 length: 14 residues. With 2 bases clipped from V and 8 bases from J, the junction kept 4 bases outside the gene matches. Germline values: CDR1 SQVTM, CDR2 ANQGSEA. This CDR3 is CSVEPSGGVDEQFF. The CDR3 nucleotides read TGCAGCGTTGAACCTAGCGGGGGGGTCGATGAGCAGTTCTTC.